The TCR beta chain under discussion was sequenced for a study of blood T cell repertoires in COVID-19. Whole-study context: Specimens from acute and convalescent COVID-19 originated in the United States, Italy and Spain.

Germline CDR1 is MNHEY and CDR2 is SVGEGT. This CDR3 comprises 16 residues. V lost 0 bases to trimming and J lost 5 bases; unmatched junction nucleotides: 5. It was during active infection that Seattle patients were enrolled and then longitudinally followed. As processed by the authors: Nucleated cell counts were estimated from reference gene primer amplification. The method was immunoSEQ multiplex PCR; TCRdb's version includes in-frame clones alone and lacks a portion of them. The V and J calls and clone size are taken from that table; D and trimming were inferred from the DNA. The sample has some 300,000 clones, 75% to 90% seen once; the top ten hold 6.3%.

This sequence was found in a woman in her 50s with COVID-19, enrolled during active disease. J is TRBJ2-1 and V is TRBV6-2 or TRBV6-3, with TRBD2 matching over 9 bases. Sequencing input: peripheral blood. The CDR3 is CASSYSPTSGHNEQFF. The CDR3 coding sequence is TGTGCCAGCAGTTACTCGCCGACTAGCGGCCACAATGAGCAGTTCTTC.